The entry below describes one T cell receptor beta chain. What it binds is unknown. This record belongs to a study of chemoradiotherapy in HPV16-positive cancers. Repertoires were sampled repeatedly during chemoradiotherapy. Clones were read by immunoSEQ multiplex PCR, and TCRdb kept only the in-frame ones, dropping some. The sample holds 53,000 or so clones, roughly 90% seen once. The length of the CDR3 is 16 residues. Per the germline V gene, CDR1 is MNHEY and CDR2 is SMNVEV (reference sequence). The V gene end was trimmed by 6 bases and the J gene end by 5 bases; junction bases not matched to a gene: 12. Notes on the study in general: During treatment, candidate HPV-specific clones and E7-related motifs expanded in tumor.

The receptor comes from a human donor with HPV-associated anogenital cancer. This specimen consisted of blood, obtained from a patient who underwent chemoradiotherapy. The chain combines TRBV27 with TRBJ1-1; 10 nucleotides agree with TRBD1. The CDR3 nucleotides read TGTGCCAGCAGCGGACAGGGGGGTTTGTGGGAAACTGAAGCTTTCTTT. It translates to CASSGQGGLWETEAFF.